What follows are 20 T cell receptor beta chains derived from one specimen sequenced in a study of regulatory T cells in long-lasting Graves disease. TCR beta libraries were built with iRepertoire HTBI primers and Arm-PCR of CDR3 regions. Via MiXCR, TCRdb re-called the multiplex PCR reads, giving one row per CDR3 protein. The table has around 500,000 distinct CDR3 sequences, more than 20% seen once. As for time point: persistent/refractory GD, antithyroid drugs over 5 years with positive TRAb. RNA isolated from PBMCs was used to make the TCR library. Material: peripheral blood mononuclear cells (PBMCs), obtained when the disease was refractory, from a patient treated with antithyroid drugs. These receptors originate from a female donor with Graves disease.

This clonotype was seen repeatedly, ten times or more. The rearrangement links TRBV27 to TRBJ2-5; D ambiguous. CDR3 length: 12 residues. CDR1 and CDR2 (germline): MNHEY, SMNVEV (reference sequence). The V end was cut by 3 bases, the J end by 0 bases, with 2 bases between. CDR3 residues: CASSFHQETQYF. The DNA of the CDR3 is TGTGCCAGCAGTTTCCACCAAGAGACCCAGTACTTC.

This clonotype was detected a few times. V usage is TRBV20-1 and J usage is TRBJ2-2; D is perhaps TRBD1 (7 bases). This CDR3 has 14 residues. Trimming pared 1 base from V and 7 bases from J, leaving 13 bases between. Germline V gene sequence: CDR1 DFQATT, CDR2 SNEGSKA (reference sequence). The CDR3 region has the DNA TGCAGTGCTAGAGCCTACAGGGGAGGCGGGGAGCTGTTTTTT. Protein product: CSARAYRGGGELFF.

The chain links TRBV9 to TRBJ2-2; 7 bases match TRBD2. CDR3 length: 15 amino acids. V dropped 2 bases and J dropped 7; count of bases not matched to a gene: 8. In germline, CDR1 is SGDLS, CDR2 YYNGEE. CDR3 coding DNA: TGTGCCAGCAGCGTGAGAGACCTAGCGGTCGGGGAGCTGTTTTTT. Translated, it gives CASSVRDLAVGELFF.

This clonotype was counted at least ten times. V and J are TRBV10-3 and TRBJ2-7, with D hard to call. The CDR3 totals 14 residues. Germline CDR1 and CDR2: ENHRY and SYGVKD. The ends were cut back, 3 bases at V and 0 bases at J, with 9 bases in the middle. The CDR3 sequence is CAISDGWDSYEQYF. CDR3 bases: TGTGCCATCAGTGACGGCTGGGACTCCTACGAGCAGTACTTC.

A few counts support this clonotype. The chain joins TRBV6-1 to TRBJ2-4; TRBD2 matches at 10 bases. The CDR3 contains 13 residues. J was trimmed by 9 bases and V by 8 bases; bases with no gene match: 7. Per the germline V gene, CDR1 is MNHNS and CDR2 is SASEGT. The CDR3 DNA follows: TGTGCCAGCTCCCTAGCGGGAGAGAGCATTCAGTACTTC. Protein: CASSLAGESIQYF.

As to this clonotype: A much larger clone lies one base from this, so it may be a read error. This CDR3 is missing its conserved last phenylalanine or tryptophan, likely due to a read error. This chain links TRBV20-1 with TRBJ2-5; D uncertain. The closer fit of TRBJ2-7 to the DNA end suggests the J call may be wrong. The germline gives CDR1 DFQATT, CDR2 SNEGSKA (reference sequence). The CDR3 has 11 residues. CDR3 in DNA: TGCAGTGCTAGAGTTGGGTACGAGCAGTACTCC. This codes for CSARVGYEQYS.

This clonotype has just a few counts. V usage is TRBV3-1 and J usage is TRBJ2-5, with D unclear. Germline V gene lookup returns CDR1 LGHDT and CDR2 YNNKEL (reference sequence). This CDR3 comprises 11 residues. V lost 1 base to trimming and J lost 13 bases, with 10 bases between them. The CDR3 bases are TGTGCCAGCAGCCAAGTTTTGTTTCTGTACTTC. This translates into CASSQVLFLYF.

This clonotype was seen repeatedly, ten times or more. CDR3 DNA: TGTGCCAGCAGGGGGGAGGTCGGGCAGGGTCATGGCTACACCTTC. It yields the protein CASRGEVGQGHGYTF. The rearrangement joins TRBV28 to TRBJ1-2; maybe TRBD1 (5 bases). Germline CDR1 reads MDHEN; CDR2 reads SYDVKM. CDR3 length: 15 residues. Trimming cost V 6 bases and J 6 bases, with 20 bases left between them.

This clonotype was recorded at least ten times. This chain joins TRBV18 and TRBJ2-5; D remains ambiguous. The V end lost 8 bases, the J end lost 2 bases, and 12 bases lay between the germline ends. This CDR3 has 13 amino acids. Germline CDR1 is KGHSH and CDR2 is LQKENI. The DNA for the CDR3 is TGTGCCAGCAGCCCACGTGAACAAGAGACCCAGTACTTC. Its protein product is CASSPREQETQYF.

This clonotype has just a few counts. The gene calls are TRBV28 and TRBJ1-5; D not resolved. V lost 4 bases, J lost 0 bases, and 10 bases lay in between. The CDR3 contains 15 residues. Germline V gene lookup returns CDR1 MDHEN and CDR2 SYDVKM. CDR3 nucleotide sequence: TGTGCCAGCAGTTCAGCGGTGCATAGCAATCAGCCCCAGCATTTT. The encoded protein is CASSSAVHSNQPQHF.

In DNA form, the CDR3 reads TGTGCCAGCAGTGCATCAGGGCTTTACGAGCAGTACTTC. Its protein product is CASSASGLYEQYF. This chain connects TRBV6-2 or TRBV6-3 to TRBJ2-7; a possible D gene is TRBD1 (5 bases). Trimming shortened V by 5 bases and J by 4 bases, and 12 bases separated the two germline ends. The germline CDR1 and CDR2 sequences are MNHEY and SVGEGT. CDR3 length: 13 amino acids.

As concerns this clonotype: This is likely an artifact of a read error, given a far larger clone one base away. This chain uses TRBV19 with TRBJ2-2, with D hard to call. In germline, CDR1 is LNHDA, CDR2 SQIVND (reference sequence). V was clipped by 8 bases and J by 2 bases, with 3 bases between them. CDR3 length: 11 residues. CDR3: CASDNTGELFF. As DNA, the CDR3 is TGTGCCAGTGACAACACCGGGGAGCTGTTTTTT.

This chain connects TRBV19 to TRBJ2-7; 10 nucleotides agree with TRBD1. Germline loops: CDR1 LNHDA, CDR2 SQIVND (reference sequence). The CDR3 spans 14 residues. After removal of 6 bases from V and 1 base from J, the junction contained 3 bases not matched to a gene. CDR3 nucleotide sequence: TGTGCCAGTAGACCGGGACAGGGGTCCTACGAGCAGTACTTC. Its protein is CASRPGQGSYEQYF. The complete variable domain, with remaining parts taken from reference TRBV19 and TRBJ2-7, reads DGGITQSPKYLFRKEGQNVTLSCEQNLNHDAMYWYRQDPGQGLRLIYYSQIVNDFQKGDIAEGYSVSREKKESFPLTVTSAQKNPTAFYLCASRPGQGSYEQYFGPGTRLTVT.

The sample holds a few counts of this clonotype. CDR3: CASSQVFLLAGFYEQYF. In DNA form, the CDR3 reads TGCGCCAGCAGCCAAGTTTTTCTCCTAGCGGGGTTCTACGAGCAGTACTTC. The V and J genes are TRBV4-1 and TRBJ2-7; TRBD2 matches at 9 bases. The length of the CDR3 is 17 residues. The ends lost 1 base at V and 3 bases at J; junction bases unmatched: 10. CDR1 and CDR2 (germline): MGHRA, YSYEKL.

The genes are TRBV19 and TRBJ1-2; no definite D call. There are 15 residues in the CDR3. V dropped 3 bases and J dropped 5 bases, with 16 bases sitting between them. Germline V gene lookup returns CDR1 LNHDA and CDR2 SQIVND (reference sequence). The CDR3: CASSMTWAEAYGYTF. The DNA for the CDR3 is TGTGCCAGTAGTATGACATGGGCAGAGGCATATGGCTACACCTTC.

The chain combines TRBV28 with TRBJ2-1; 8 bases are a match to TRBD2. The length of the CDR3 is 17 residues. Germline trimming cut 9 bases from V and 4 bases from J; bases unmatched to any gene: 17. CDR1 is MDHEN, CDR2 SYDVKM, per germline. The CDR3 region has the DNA TGTGCCAGTAATTCGCCGGTCGGGGGGGGTACTTACAATGAGCAGTTCTTC. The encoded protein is CASNSPVGGGTYNEQFF.

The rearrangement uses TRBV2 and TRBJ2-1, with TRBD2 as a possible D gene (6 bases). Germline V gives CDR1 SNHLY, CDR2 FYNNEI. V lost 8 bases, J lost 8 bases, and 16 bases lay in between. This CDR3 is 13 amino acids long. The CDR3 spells CASAPTGEYEQFF. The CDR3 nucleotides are TGTGCCAGCGCCCCGACGGGGGAGTATGAGCAGTTCTTC. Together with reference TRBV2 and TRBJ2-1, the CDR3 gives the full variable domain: EPEVTQTPSHQVTQMGQEVILRCVPISNHLYFYWYRQILGQKVEFLVSFYNNEISEKSEIFDDQFSVERPDGSNFTLKIRSTKLEDSAMYFCASAPTGEYEQFFGPGTRLTVL.

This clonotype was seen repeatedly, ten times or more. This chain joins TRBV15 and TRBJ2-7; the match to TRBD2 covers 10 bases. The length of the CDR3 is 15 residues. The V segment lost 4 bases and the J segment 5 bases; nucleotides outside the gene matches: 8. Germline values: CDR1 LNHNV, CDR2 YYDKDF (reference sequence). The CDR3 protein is CATSTRAGGINEQYF. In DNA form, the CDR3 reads TGTGCCACCAGCACCCGAGCGGGAGGGATCAACGAGCAGTACTTC.

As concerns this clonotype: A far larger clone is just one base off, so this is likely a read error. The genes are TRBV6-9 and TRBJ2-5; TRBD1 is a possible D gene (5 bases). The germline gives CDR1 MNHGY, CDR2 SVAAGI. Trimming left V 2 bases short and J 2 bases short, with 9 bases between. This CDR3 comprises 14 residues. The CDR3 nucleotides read TGTGCCAGCAGTTATGGCACAGGTCAAGAGACCCAGTACTTC. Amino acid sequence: CASSYGTGQETQYF.

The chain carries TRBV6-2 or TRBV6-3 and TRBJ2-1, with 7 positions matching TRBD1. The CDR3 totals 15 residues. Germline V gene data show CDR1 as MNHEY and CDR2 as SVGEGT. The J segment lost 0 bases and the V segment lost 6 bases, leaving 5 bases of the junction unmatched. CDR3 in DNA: TGTGCCAGCAGACCTGACAGGGCCTCCTACAATGAGCAGTTCTTC. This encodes CASRPDRASYNEQFF.